A selection of T cell receptor beta chains follows, all from one sample in a study of blood T cell repertoires in COVID-19. Using immunoSEQ multiplex PCR, the repertoire was profiled, and TCRdb retains in-frame clones only, with some absent. The sample holds 200,000 to 250,000 clones, about four fifths seen once. Sequences were obtained from PBMCs or T cells enriched from blood (not recorded which). The receptors come from a man aged 55 to 70 who had recovered from COVID-19. The CDR3 runs from the conserved cysteine through the conserved F or W. The order of the fields is V gene, clone size, CDR3 protein. Only some rows state a clone size, as once, few, many or a class for expanded clones.

V gene: TRBV6-5; clone size: -; CDR3 protein: CASQRYNEQFF
V gene: TRBV3-1/TRBV3-2; clone size: -; CDR3 protein: CASRSQGSSYEQYF
V gene: TRBV27; clone size: -; CDR3 protein: CASSLLARATEAFF
V gene: TRBV5-1; clone size: -; CDR3 protein: CASSPGDRVNYGYTF
V gene: TRBV3-1/TRBV3-2; clone size: -; CDR3 protein: CASRDRGMDNEQFF
V gene: TRBV27; clone size: once; CDR3 protein: CASGGQTNEKLFF
V gene: TRBV18; clone size: -; CDR3 protein: CASSQTASTDTQYF
V gene: TRBV29-1; clone size: -; CDR3 protein: CSVVVGGTPEAFF
V gene: TRBV9; clone size: -; CDR3 protein: CASSVVRDQNTEAFF
V gene: TRBV7-2; clone size: -; CDR3 protein: CASNIEVSGAGGYTF
V gene: TRBV24-1; clone size: -; CDR3 protein: CATSESSGGYNEQFF
V gene: TRBV5-8; clone size: once; CDR3 protein: CASSLAGNTGELFF
V gene: TRBV20-1; clone size: -; CDR3 protein: CSAQGAGEGYF
V gene: TRBV7-9; clone size: -; CDR3 protein: CASSSTVETQYF
V gene: TRBV7-2; clone size: -; CDR3 protein: CASSLGGGAVPYGYTF
V gene: TRBV10-3; clone size: once; CDR3 protein: CAISERQGANEQYF
V gene: TRBV2; clone size: -; CDR3 protein: CASSGGQGRTDTQYF
V gene: TRBV19; clone size: -; CDR3 protein: CASSIDSPRNEKLFF
V gene: TRBV12-3/TRBV12-4; clone size: -; CDR3 protein: CASRPGVAEAFF
V gene: TRBV2; clone size: -; CDR3 protein: CASSEPHDGQGSYEQYF
V gene: TRBV10-3; clone size: -; CDR3 protein: CAIANRVSYEQYF
V gene: TRBV5-1; clone size: -; CDR3 protein: CASSLGGQSHLGYTF
V gene: TRBV11-2; clone size: once; CDR3 protein: CASSHDSSGANVLTF
V gene: TRBV4-2; clone size: -; CDR3 protein: CASSQAIIGGNLNYGYTF
V gene: TRBV5-1; clone size: -; CDR3 protein: CASSLGGQSTYEQYF
V gene: TRBV9; clone size: -; CDR3 protein: CASSGDRARYGYTF
V gene: TRBV29-1; clone size: -; CDR3 protein: CSVHRDVGTEAFF
V gene: TRBV9; clone size: -; CDR3 protein: CASSGDRGGGREKLFF
V gene: TRBV7-9; clone size: -; CDR3 protein: CASSQWTGKGEQYF
V gene: TRBV20-1; clone size: -; CDR3 protein: CSASKGGDYGYTF
V gene: TRBV3-1/TRBV3-2; clone size: -; CDR3 protein: CASSPLDSSGYTF
V gene: TRBV19; clone size: few; CDR3 protein: CASRAGLGGHTQYF
V gene: TRBV15; clone size: -; CDR3 protein: CATSSTGMAEAFF
V gene: TRBV15; clone size: large; CDR3 protein: CATSNLLAKNIQYF
V gene: TRBV3-1/TRBV3-2; clone size: -; CDR3 protein: CASSPGSYQPQHF
V gene: TRBV3-1/TRBV3-2; clone size: -; CDR3 protein: CASSQDEQHLGSGEAFF
V gene: TRBV10-3; clone size: -; CDR3 protein: CAINERAGAEQYF
V gene: TRBV7-9; clone size: -; CDR3 protein: CASSLGQTISGNTIYF
V gene: TRBV7-9; clone size: -; CDR3 protein: CASSFRNTEAFF
V gene: TRBV10-2; clone size: many; CDR3 protein: CASSKTGADGNQPQHF
V gene: TRBV11-2; clone size: -; CDR3 protein: CASSLDSGNQPQHF
V gene: TRBV5-1; clone size: -; CDR3 protein: CASSNGQANQETQYF
V gene: TRBV27; clone size: few; CDR3 protein: CASSLSPGAPNYGYTF
V gene: TRBV11-2; clone size: -; CDR3 protein: CASSGRQTPTNEKLFF
V gene: TRBV13; clone size: -; CDR3 protein: CASSLEASGGYNEQFF
V gene: TRBV7-9; clone size: -; CDR3 protein: CASSPSGWETQYF
V gene: TRBV19; clone size: -; CDR3 protein: CASSTRQALNTEAFF
V gene: TRBV9; clone size: once; CDR3 protein: CASSAQGTTVADTQYF
V gene: TRBV18; clone size: -; CDR3 protein: CASSPKGGDRPSSGNTIYF
V gene: TRBV9; clone size: -; CDR3 protein: CASSVASGSETQYF
V gene: TRBV19; clone size: -; CDR3 protein: CASRAGGPYEQFF
V gene: TRBV2; clone size: -; CDR3 protein: CASSLQDRNEAFF
V gene: TRBV7-9; clone size: -; CDR3 protein: CASSLEGVAGGEAFF
V gene: TRBV24-1; clone size: -; CDR3 protein: CATSDSSGTNTGELFF
V gene: TRBV12-5; clone size: -; CDR3 protein: CASGLPGIDNSPLHF